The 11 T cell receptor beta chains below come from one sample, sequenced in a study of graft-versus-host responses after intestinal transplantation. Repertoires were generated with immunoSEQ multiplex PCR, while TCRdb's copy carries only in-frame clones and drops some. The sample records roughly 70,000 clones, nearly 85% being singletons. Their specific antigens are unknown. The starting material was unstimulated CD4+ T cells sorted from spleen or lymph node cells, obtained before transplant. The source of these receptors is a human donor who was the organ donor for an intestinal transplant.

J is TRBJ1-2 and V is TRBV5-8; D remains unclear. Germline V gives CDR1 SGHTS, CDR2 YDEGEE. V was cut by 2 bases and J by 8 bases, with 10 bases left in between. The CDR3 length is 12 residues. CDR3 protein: CASSLTPGGYTF. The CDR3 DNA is TGTGCCAGCAGCTTAACCCCGGGAGGCTACACCTTC. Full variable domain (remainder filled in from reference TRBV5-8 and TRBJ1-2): EAGVTQSPTHLIKTRGQQATLRCSPISGHTSVYWYQQALGLGLQFLLWYDEGEERNRGNFPPRFSGRQFPNYSSELNVNALELEDSALYLCASSLTPGGYTFGSGTRLTVV.

CDR3 region: CASSQGASGSYEQYV. The CDR3 bases are TGTGCCAGCAGCCAGGGGGCTAGCGGATCCTACGAGCAGTACGTC. The chain combines TRBV7-8 with TRBJ2-7, with a weak D call TRBD1 (8 bases). CDR3 length: 15 amino acids. The germline V gene has CDR1 SGHVS and CDR2 FQNEAQ. Trimming cost V 5 bases and J 1 base, with 15 bases left between them.

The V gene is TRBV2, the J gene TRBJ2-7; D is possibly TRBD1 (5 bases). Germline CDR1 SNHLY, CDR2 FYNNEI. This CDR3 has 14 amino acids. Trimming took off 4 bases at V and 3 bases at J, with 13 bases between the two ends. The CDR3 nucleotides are TGTGCCAGCAGTGGAACAGGAGACCTCTACGAGCAGTACGTC. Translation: CASSGTGDLYEQYV.

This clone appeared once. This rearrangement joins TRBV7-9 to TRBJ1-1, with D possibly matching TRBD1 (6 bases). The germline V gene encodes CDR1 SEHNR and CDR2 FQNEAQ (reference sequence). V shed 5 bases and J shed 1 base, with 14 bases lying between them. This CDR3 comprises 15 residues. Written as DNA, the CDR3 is TGTGCCAGCAGCCGAAAGGGGGGGAAGAACACTGAAGCTTTCTTT. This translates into CASSRKGGKNTEAFF.

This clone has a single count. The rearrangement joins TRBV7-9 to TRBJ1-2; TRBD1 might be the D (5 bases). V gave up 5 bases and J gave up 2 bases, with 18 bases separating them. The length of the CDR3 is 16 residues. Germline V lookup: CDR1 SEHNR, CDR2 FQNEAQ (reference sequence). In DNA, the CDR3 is TGTGCCAGCAGCAGAGGTGCCGGGGGTAGAAACTATGGCTACACCTTC. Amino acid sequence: CASSRGAGGRNYGYTF.

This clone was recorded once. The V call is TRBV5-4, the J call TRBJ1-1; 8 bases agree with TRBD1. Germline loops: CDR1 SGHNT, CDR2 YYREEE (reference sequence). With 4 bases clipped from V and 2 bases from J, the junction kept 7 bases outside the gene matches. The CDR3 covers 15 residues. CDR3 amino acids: CASSPPTGVNTEAFF. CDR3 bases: TGTGCCAGCAGCCCTCCGACAGGGGTCAACACTGAAGCTTTCTTT.

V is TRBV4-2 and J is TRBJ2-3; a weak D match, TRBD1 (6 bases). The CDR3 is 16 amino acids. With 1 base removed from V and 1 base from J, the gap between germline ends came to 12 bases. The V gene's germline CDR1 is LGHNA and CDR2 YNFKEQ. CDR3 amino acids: CASSQGGQGGTDTQYF. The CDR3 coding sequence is TGTGCCAGCAGCCAAGGGGGGCAGGGAGGCACAGATACGCAGTATTTT.

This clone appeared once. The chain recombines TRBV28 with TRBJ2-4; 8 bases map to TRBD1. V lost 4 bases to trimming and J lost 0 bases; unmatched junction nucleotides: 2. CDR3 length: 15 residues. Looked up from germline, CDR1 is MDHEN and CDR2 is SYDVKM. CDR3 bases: TGTGCCAGCAGTTCACAGGGGGGAGCCAAAAACATTCAGTACTTC. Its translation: CASSSQGGAKNIQYF.

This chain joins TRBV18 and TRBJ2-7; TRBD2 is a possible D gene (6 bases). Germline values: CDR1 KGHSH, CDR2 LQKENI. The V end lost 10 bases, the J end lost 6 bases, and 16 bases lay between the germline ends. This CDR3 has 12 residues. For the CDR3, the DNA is TGTGCCACCTCTACCGGGGGTTCCGAGCAGTACGTC. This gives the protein CATSTGGSEQYV.

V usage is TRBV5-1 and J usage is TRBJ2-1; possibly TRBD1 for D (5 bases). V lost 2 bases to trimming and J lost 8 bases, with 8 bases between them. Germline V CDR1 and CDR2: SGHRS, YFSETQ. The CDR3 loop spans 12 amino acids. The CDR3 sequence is CASSLQVYEQFF. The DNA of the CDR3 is TGCGCCAGCAGCTTACAGGTCTATGAGCAGTTCTTC.

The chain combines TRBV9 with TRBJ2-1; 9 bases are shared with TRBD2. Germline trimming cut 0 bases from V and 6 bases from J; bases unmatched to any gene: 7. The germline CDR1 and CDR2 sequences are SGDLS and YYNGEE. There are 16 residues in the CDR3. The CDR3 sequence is CASSVDPSGVLNEQFF. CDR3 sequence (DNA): TGTGCCAGCAGCGTAGATCCTAGCGGGGTTCTCAATGAGCAGTTCTTC. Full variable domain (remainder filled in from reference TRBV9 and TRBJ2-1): DSGVTQTPKHLITATGQRVTLRCSPRSGDLSVYWYQQSLDQGLQFLIQYYNGEERAKGNILERFSAQQFPDLHSELNLSSLELGDSALYFCASSVDPSGVLNEQFFGPGTRLTVL.